The 23 T cell receptor beta chains listed next were all sequenced from one sample in a study of T cell changes during pregnancy in multiple sclerosis (dated by TCRdb to about 2019). Library creation used the immunoSEQ multiplex PCR assay. Imported from immuneACCESS, the table was reduced by TCRdb to in-frame sequences with V and J called. These copies leave out some clones; in studies compared against another copy, an unresolved V gene accounts for under half, and the cause of the remainder is not known. In all, the sample holds 85,000 to 130,000 clones, and 90% to 95% of those were seen once. The ten largest clonotypes hold 0.7% to 0.9% of the sample. The sequenced sample was peripheral blood, obtained before pregnancy. The receptors derive from a female donor with multiple sclerosis, enrolled in a pregnancy study.

The rearrangement links TRBV5-1 to TRBJ2-1; 9 bases map to TRBD1. Germline lookup yields CDR1 SGHRS and CDR2 YFSETQ. V lost 4 bases and J lost 1; bases outside the gene matches: 3. The CDR3 extends over 15 amino acids. As DNA, the CDR3 is TGCGCCAGCAGCACAGGGGGCCAATCCTACAATGAGCAGTTCTTC. Its translation: CASSTGGQSYNEQFF.

V usage is TRBV19 and J usage is TRBJ2-3; 14 nucleotides line up with TRBD2. Trimming took 5 bases from V and 3 from J; bases not matched to a gene: 10. Germline values: CDR1 LNHDA, CDR2 SQIVND (reference sequence). The CDR3 length is 18 residues. The CDR3 coding sequence is TGTGCCAGTAGTTTACAAGGACTAGCGGGAGGTGGGACAGATACGCAGTATTTT. This translates into CASSLQGLAGGGTDTQYF.

V usage is TRBV19 and J usage is TRBJ1-5; D unclear. Trimming removed 10 bases at V and 1 base at J, with 11 bases between. The CDR3 extends over 13 amino acids. Germline CDR1 is LNHDA and CDR2 is SQIVND (reference sequence). CDR3 nucleotide sequence: TGTGCCACCGGCCTCGGGAGCAATCAGCCCCAGCATTTT. Protein: CATGLGSNQPQHF.

The CDR3 DNA reads as TGTGCCAGCAGTCGGACAGAGAACACCGGGGAGCTGTTTTTT. Residues: CASSRTENTGELFF. The gene calls are TRBV28 and TRBJ2-2, with D possibly being TRBD1 (6 bases). The CDR3 covers 14 residues. Germline assignment: CDR1 MDHEN and CDR2 SYDVKM. The germline V and J ends were trimmed by 5 bases and 1 base, with 8 bases remaining between them.

The chain recombines TRBV19 with TRBJ2-3; 8 bases map to TRBD2. Germline CDR1 LNHDA, CDR2 SQIVND (reference sequence). V trimming: 10 bases; J trimming: 0 bases; junction bases outside the gene matches: 6. The CDR3 contains 14 residues. The CDR3 nucleotides are TGTGCCACGGGCACTAGCGGTAGCACAGATACGCAGTATTTT. Protein product: CATGTSGSTDTQYF.

This sequence joins TRBV28 and TRBJ2-7, with 11 bases lining up with TRBD2. The CDR3 loop spans 16 amino acids. V lost 5 bases to trimming and J lost 7 bases; unmatched junction nucleotides: 13. Germline assignment: CDR1 MDHEN and CDR2 SYDVKM. The CDR3 DNA is TGTGCCAGCAGTGCCATTCGAACTAGCGGGAGTTCGGAGCAGTACTTC. As protein: CASSAIRTSGSSEQYF.

The J gene is TRBJ2-2, the V gene TRBV29-1, with 7 bases lining up with TRBD1. Germline V gene lookup returns CDR1 SQVTM and CDR2 ANQGSEA. The CDR3 loop spans 15 amino acids. J lost 2 bases, V lost 0 bases, and 3 bases had no gene match. The CDR3 spells CSVEEGTVNTGELFF. The CDR3 bases are TGCAGCGTTGAAGAGGGGACAGTCAACACCGGGGAGCTGTTTTTT.

The rearrangement uses TRBV18 and TRBJ2-5; TRBD1 matches 7 bases. The J segment lost 1 base and the V segment lost 5 bases, leaving 7 bases of the junction unmatched. This CDR3 has 15 amino acids. The V gene's germline CDR1 is KGHSH and CDR2 LQKENI. The CDR3, as DNA: TGTGCCAGCTCATCCCGGGACAGCGCCCAAGAGACCCAGTACTTC. Its translation is CASSSRDSAQETQYF.

This clone was recorded only once. The V call is TRBV5-1, the J call TRBJ2-1, with TRBD1 matching 8 bases. The V segment lost 4 bases and the J segment 3 bases; nucleotides outside the gene matches: 9. Germline CDR1 reads SGHRS; CDR2 reads YFSETQ. This CDR3 is built from 16 residues. The CDR3 DNA reads as TGCGCCAGCAGCATTGCCGGGACAGGCGGCTACAATGAGCAGTTCTTC. Translating it yields CASSIAGTGGYNEQFF.

The rearrangement links TRBV19 to TRBJ2-4, with 9 bases lining up with TRBD1. Germline V gene lookup returns CDR1 LNHDA and CDR2 SQIVND (reference sequence). V gave up 1 base and J gave up 4 bases; unmatched junction bases: 5. The CDR3 runs to 16 residues. CDR3 DNA: TGTGCCAGTAGTATAGTCCCCGGGACAGGGAAAAACATTCAGTACTTC. Its translation: CASSIVPGTGKNIQYF.

The V call is TRBV5-6, the J call TRBJ1-2, with TRBD1 matching over 9 bases. J was trimmed by 2 bases and V by 0 bases; bases with no gene match: 2. CDR1 is SGHDT and CDR2 is YYEEEE in the germline V gene. CDR3 length: 15 residues. DNA for the CDR3: TGTGCCAGCAGCTTGGGGGGGACAGGGAACTATGGCTACACCTTC. Translation: CASSLGGTGNYGYTF.

The chain is built from TRBV30 and TRBJ2-2, with TRBD1 matching over 8 bases. Germline CDR1 and CDR2: GTSNPN and SVGIG (reference sequence). V shed 5 bases and J 4 bases; nucleotides not matched to a gene: 9. The CDR3 runs to 15 residues. CDR3 amino acids: CAWDRGPGLTGELFF. The CDR3 nucleotides read TGTGCCTGGGACAGGGGCCCGGGGCTCACCGGGGAGCTGTTTTTT.

This chain connects TRBV7-9 to TRBJ1-2; tentatively, D is TRBD1 (6 bases). V was clipped by 7 bases and J by 6 bases, with 21 bases between them. There are 15 residues in the CDR3. The germline gives CDR1 SEHNR, CDR2 FQNEAQ (reference sequence). CDR3 DNA: TGTGCCAGCACCCTCCTGGTTAGGGGGGGCGATGGCTACACCTTC. Translation: CASTLLVRGGDGYTF.

The chain uses TRBV29-1 and TRBJ2-7; 7 positions match TRBD1. This CDR3 is 13 amino acids long. Germline values: CDR1 SQVTM, CDR2 ANQGSEA. The trim removed 6 bases at V and 0 bases at J, leaving 5 bases unmatched. CDR3 amino acids: CSVVTGFSYEQYF. CDR3 DNA: TGCAGCGTAGTGACAGGGTTCTCCTACGAGCAGTACTTC.

The J gene is TRBJ2-1, the V gene TRBV28; 7 bases match TRBD2. This CDR3 contains 17 residues. Germline CDR1 is MDHEN and CDR2 is SYDVKM. V was clipped by 5 bases and J by 0 bases; unmatched bases: 10. The CDR3 DNA is TGTGCCAGCAGTCCCCGATTGTGGGACTACTCCTACAATGAGCAGTTCTTC. This encodes CASSPRLWDYSYNEQFF.

The chain uses TRBV11-2 and TRBJ1-2; D perhaps matches TRBD1 (6 bases). Trimming shortened V by 6 bases and J by 5 bases, and 16 bases separated the two germline ends. The CDR3 has 14 amino acids. CDR1 is SGHAT and CDR2 is FQNNGV in the germline V gene. The CDR3 sequence: CASSPFRGIYGYTF. CDR3 sequence (DNA): TGTGCCAGCAGTCCTTTCAGGGGAATTTATGGCTACACCTTC.

CDR3 sequence: CASSEGEYQETQYF. The CDR3 DNA is TGTGCCAGCAGTGAAGGGGAGTACCAAGAGACCCAGTACTTC. The gene calls are TRBV6-1 and TRBJ2-5; D perhaps matches TRBD2 (5 bases). Trimming took 1 base from V and 0 from J, leaving 6 bases between them. Germline V CDR1 and CDR2: MNHNS, SASEGT. The CDR3 is made up of 14 amino acids.

This rearrangement joins TRBV27 to TRBJ2-3; TRBD2 aligns across 9 bases. V was pared by 2 bases and J by 6 bases, with 9 bases of the junction left unmatched. Germline CDR1 reads MNHEY; CDR2 reads SMNVEV (reference sequence). The CDR3 runs 16 residues. The CDR3 reads CASSLISGSTLDTQYF. CDR3 bases: TGTGCCAGCAGTTTAATTAGCGGGAGTACACTCGATACGCAGTATTTT.

This clone was detected only once. V and J are TRBV5-6 and TRBJ1-5; tentatively, D is TRBD1 (6 bases). Trimming pared 3 bases from V and 4 bases from J, leaving 17 bases between. Per the germline V gene, CDR1 is SGHDT and CDR2 is YYEEEE. This CDR3 is 16 amino acids long. The CDR3 nucleotides are TGTGCCAGCAGCTCCGGAGGCGTCAGGGGAAATCAGCCCCAGCATTTT. Its translation: CASSSGGVRGNQPQHF. The full variable domain, rest sourced from reference TRBV5-6 and TRBJ1-5, is DAGVTQSPTHLIKTRGQQVTLRCSPKSGHDTVSWYQQALGQGPQFIFQYYEEEERQRGNFPDRFSGHQFPNYSSELNVNALLLGDSALYLCASSSGGVRGNQPQHFGDGTRLSIL.

V and J are TRBV28 and TRBJ2-7; D is unresolved. Trimming removed 6 bases from V and 6 bases from J, with 12 bases in between. The CDR3 is 12 residues long. Germline lookup yields CDR1 MDHEN and CDR2 SYDVKM. The CDR3 here is CASRPSPTEQYF. The CDR3 region has the DNA TGTGCCAGCAGGCCCTCTCCTACCGAGCAGTACTTC. The variable domain in full, with the rest retrieved from reference TRBV28 and TRBJ2-7, is DVKVTQSSRYLVKRTGEKVFLECVQDMDHENMFWYRQDPGLGLRLIYFSYDVKMKEKGDIPEGYSVSREKKERFSLILESASTNQTSMYLCASRPSPTEQYFGPGTRLTVT.

The chain carries TRBV11-1 and TRBJ2-1; TRBD2 aligns across 11 bases. Germline lookup yields CDR1 SGHAT and CDR2 FQDESV (reference sequence). Trimming removed 6 bases from V and 4 bases from J; junction bases left unmatched: 11. This CDR3 comprises 17 residues. The CDR3 region is CASSMSLAGGMYNEQFF. The CDR3 DNA reads as TGTGCCAGCAGTATGAGTCTAGCGGGAGGAATGTACAATGAGCAGTTCTTC.

This clone was seen a few times. This rearrangement joins TRBV11-2 to TRBJ2-1; TRBD1 matches 9 bases. Germline CDR1 is SGHAT and CDR2 is FQNNGV. There are 16 residues in the CDR3. V was clipped by 5 bases and J by 3 bases; unmatched bases: 8. The CDR3 DNA sequence: TGTGCCAGCAGCACCCCCGGGACAGGGCTCTACAATGAGCAGTTCTTC. This encodes CASSTPGTGLYNEQFF.

This clone was seen once. The chain uses TRBV9 and TRBJ1-1; 11 bases are a match to TRBD1. Trimming removed 3 bases from V and 8 bases from J; junction bases left unmatched: 3. Germline lookup yields CDR1 SGDLS and CDR2 YYNGEE. The CDR3 length is 13 residues. The CDR3 loop reads CASSEGQGAEAFF. For the CDR3, the DNA is TGTGCCAGCAGCGAAGGACAGGGGGCCGAAGCTTTCTTT.